Shown below are 21 T cell receptor beta chains from a single sample sequenced in a study of T-cell memory formation after mild COVID-19. TCRdb reanalysed the 5' RACE reads using MiXCR and keeps one entry per CDR3 protein. The sample holds approximately 170,000 distinct CDR3 sequences, 10% to 15% seen once. Sequences were obtained from PBMCs or a T cell subset sorted from them (not recorded which). The receptors were sampled from a man in his late teens or twenties who had mild COVID-19 (a few samples of this study predate the infection). Cell type and time point are not known.

The CDR3 is CASRDLQGASGPQHF. The CDR3, as DNA: TGTGCCAGTAGAGATCTTCAGGGCGCATCAGGGCCCCAGCATTTT. The chain recombines TRBV19 with TRBJ1-5; maybe TRBD1 (5 bases). Trimming took 6 bases from V and 9 from J, leaving 21 bases between them. CDR1 LNHDA and CDR2 SQIVND come from the germline V gene (reference sequence). This CDR3 is 15 amino acids long.

The rearrangement links TRBV6-6 to TRBJ2-7; no reliable D call. The CDR3 has 11 residues. The germline gives CDR1 MNHNY, CDR2 SVGAGI (reference sequence). V was clipped by 5 bases and J by 6 bases, with 8 bases between them. Here the CDR3 reads CASSDLGEQYF. CDR3 DNA: TGTGCCAGCAGTGACCTGGGCGAGCAGTACTTC.

The chain uses TRBV6-6 and TRBJ2-2, with 7 bases aligning to TRBD1. The J segment lost 6 bases and the V segment lost 2 bases, leaving 6 bases of the junction unmatched. The germline V gene has CDR1 MNHNY and CDR2 SVGAGI (reference sequence). The CDR3 is 15 residues long. The CDR3 reads CASSYGTDGPGELFF. The CDR3, as DNA: TGTGCCAGCAGTTACGGGACAGACGGCCCCGGGGAGCTGTTTTTT.

This clonotype was seen a handful of times. The chain couples TRBV4-2 to TRBJ1-1; D ambiguous. The germline V gene encodes CDR1 LGHNA and CDR2 YNFKEQ. This CDR3 region has 14 residues. V lost 0 bases, J lost 4 bases, and 9 bases lay in between. CDR3 sequence (DNA): TGTGCCAGCAGCCAAGATCCACTCGGCACTGAAGCTTTCTTT. This encodes CASSQDPLGTEAFF.

V and J are TRBV10-3 and TRBJ1-2, with TRBD1 matching 7 bases. The CDR3 has 15 residues. The germline gives CDR1 ENHRY, CDR2 SYGVKD. Trimming at V came to 4 bases and at J to 4 bases, leaving 9 bases not matched to a gene. The CDR3 protein is CAISVSEDRIYGYTF. As DNA, the CDR3 is TGTGCCATCAGTGTTAGTGAGGACAGGATCTATGGCTACACCTTC.

CDR3 region: CATSRDRGVGNTEAFF. For the CDR3, the DNA is TGTGCCACCAGCAGAGATCGGGGGGTAGGGAACACTGAAGCTTTCTTT. V is TRBV15 and J is TRBJ1-1; possible D gene TRBD1, 5 bases. The V gene lost 0 bases and the J gene lost 1 base, with 12 bases spanning the gap. The CDR3 length is 16 residues. Per the germline V gene, CDR1 is LNHNV and CDR2 is YYDKDF (reference sequence).

The gene calls are TRBV7-2 and TRBJ2-3; 7 bases match TRBD1. J lost 0 bases, V lost 4 bases, and 7 bases had no gene match. The CDR3 sequence is 16 residues long. CDR1 and CDR2 (germline): SGHTA, FQGNSA. In nucleotides, the CDR3 is TGTGCCAGCAGCTCGGTAGGGGGCCTAAGCACAGATACGCAGTATTTT. It is translated as CASSSVGGLSTDTQYF.

The chain carries TRBV5-1 and TRBJ2-5; D unclear. Trimming took off 0 bases at V and 2 bases at J, with 17 bases between the two ends. Germline lookup yields CDR1 SGHRS and CDR2 YFSETQ. This CDR3 contains 17 residues. CDR3 sequence (DNA): TGCGCCAGCAGCTTGGAAGTCCGACGTGTGGTTCAAGAGACCCAGTACTTC. This translates into CASSLEVRRVVQETQYF.

The chain employs TRBV6-5 and TRBJ1-1, with D maybe TRBD1 (5 bases). Germline-derived CDR1 and CDR2 are MNHEY and SVGAGI. The CDR3 loop spans 15 amino acids. V gave up 5 bases and J gave up 8 bases, with 21 bases separating them. Here the CDR3 reads CASSQRLRDALEAFF. CDR3 DNA sequence: TGTGCCAGCAGTCAGCGACTCCGGGACGCACTGGAAGCTTTCTTT.

The J gene is TRBJ2-1, the V gene TRBV5-1; possible D gene TRBD2, 5 bases. This CDR3 has 16 amino acids. The V end was cut by 4 bases, the J end by 2 bases, with 16 bases between. The germline CDR1 and CDR2 sequences are SGHRS and YFSETQ. The CDR3, as DNA: TGCGCCAGCAGCGGCCCGGGGAGCCACCCCTACAATGAGCAGTTCTTC. Its protein is CASSGPGSHPYNEQFF.

This clonotype was found a few times. This rearrangement joins TRBV6-2 or TRBV6-3 to TRBJ2-1; 11 nucleotides match TRBD2. Germline lookup yields CDR1 MNHEY and CDR2 SVGEGT. J lost 9 bases, V lost 7 bases, and 8 bases had no gene match. The CDR3 is 14 amino acids. The CDR3 protein is CASKVSGGGGEQFF. CDR3 sequence (DNA): TGTGCCAGCAAGGTTAGCGGGGGGGGAGGTGAGCAGTTCTTC.

This clonotype is termed medium-sized. V gene TRBV29-1 combines with J gene TRBJ2-2; D is ambiguous. Germline V gene sequence: CDR1 SQVTM, CDR2 ANQGSEA. The length of the CDR3 is 17 residues. Trimming took off 0 bases at V and 4 bases at J, with 18 bases between the two ends. The CDR3 nucleotides read TGCAGCGTTGAAGATTGGGGTTCTGAGGATTCCACCGGGGAGCTGTTTTTT. Translating gives CSVEDWGSEDSTGELFF.

This chain connects TRBV7-8 to TRBJ2-7, with 9 bases lining up with TRBD1. CDR3 length: 15 residues. The V gene end was trimmed by 5 bases and the J gene end by 2 bases; junction bases not matched to a gene: 7. Germline CDR1 reads SGHVS; CDR2 reads FQNEAQ. This chain's CDR3 is CASSVTGGRPYEQYF. The CDR3 coding sequence is TGTGCCAGCAGCGTGACAGGGGGGAGACCCTACGAGCAGTACTTC.

The chain couples TRBV18 to TRBJ2-3; D may be TRBD1 (5 bases). With 3 bases removed from V and 8 bases from J, the gap between germline ends came to 18 bases. The CDR3 extends over 15 amino acids. CDR1 is KGHSH and CDR2 is LQKENI in the germline V gene. CDR3 residues: CASSPLGREMGTQYF. As DNA, the CDR3 is TGTGCCAGCTCACCTCTGGGCAGGGAAATGGGTACGCAGTATTTT.

The V call is TRBV10-3, the J call TRBJ2-2; a possible D gene is TRBD1 (6 bases). Germline lookup yields CDR1 ENHRY and CDR2 SYGVKD. This CDR3 spans 13 amino acids. V was trimmed by 7 bases and J by 5 bases, leaving 11 bases between them. The CDR3 loop is CAITAGATGELFF. Here the CDR3 DNA reads TGTGCCATCACCGCAGGGGCGACCGGGGAGCTGTTTTTT.

This chain links TRBV20-1 with TRBJ2-1; a possible D gene is TRBD1 (5 bases). Germline-derived CDR1 and CDR2 are DFQATT and SNEGSKA (reference sequence). CDR3 length: 12 amino acids. Trimming cost V 6 bases and J 4 bases, with 10 bases left between them. The CDR3 nucleotides read TGCAGTGCACGTAGACAGTACAATGAGCAGTTCTTC. Translation gives CSARRQYNEQFF.

The V and J genes are TRBV9 and TRBJ2-3; 8 bases agree with TRBD2. Losses at the gene ends were 4 bases for V and 0 bases for J; bases not matched to a gene: 19. The germline V gene encodes CDR1 SGDLS and CDR2 YYNGEE. The CDR3 covers 20 residues. The CDR3 loop is CASSSRGLAGSPSSTDTQYF. The CDR3 region has the DNA TGTGCCAGCAGCTCCCGGGGATTAGCGGGGTCGCCCTCTAGCACAGATACGCAGTATTTT. Full variable domain (remainder filled in from reference TRBV9 and TRBJ2-3): DSGVTQTPKHLITATGQRVTLRCSPRSGDLSVYWYQQSLDQGLQFLIQYYNGEERAKGNILERFSAQQFPDLHSELNLSSLELGDSALYFCASSSRGLAGSPSSTDTQYFGPGTRLTVL.

This clonotype was found a few times. V gene TRBV7-2 combines with J gene TRBJ1-6; perhaps TRBD1 as D (5 bases). The germline gives CDR1 SGHTA, CDR2 FQGNSA. The V gene lost 1 base and the J gene lost 7 bases, with 11 bases spanning the gap. The CDR3 length is 15 residues. The CDR3 bases are TGTGCCAGCAGCTTAGTTGCTCGGGGCAATTCACCCCTCCACTTT. It is translated as CASSLVARGNSPLHF.

V usage is TRBV4-1 and J usage is TRBJ1-1; TRBD1 is a possible D gene (6 bases). The germline V gene encodes CDR1 MGHRA and CDR2 YSYEKL. This CDR3 spans 15 amino acids. The V end was cut by 4 bases, the J end by 4 bases, with 16 bases between. The CDR3 DNA reads TGCGCCAGCAGCCCCCGAGGGGGGCTCAGCACTGAAGCTTTCTTT. The encoded protein is CASSPRGGLSTEAFF.

V gene TRBV4-3 combines with J gene TRBJ2-4; D is perhaps TRBD1 (6 bases). Germline V CDR1 and CDR2: LGHNA, YSLEER. This CDR3 is 15 amino acids long. Trimming left V 1 base short and J 8 bases short, with 15 bases between. The CDR3 protein is CASSQALQGNYIQYF. The CDR3 nucleotides are TGCGCCAGCAGCCAAGCCTTACAGGGTAATTACATTCAGTACTTC.

This clonotype was recorded only once. This rearrangement joins TRBV2 to TRBJ1-4; 8 positions match TRBD1. This CDR3 is built from 13 residues. V dropped 8 bases and J dropped 8; count of bases not matched to a gene: 7. The germline V gene has CDR1 SNHLY and CDR2 FYNNEI. The CDR3 region has the DNA TGTGCCAGCGCGGGACAGGCGAGGGAAAAACTGTTTTTT. It yields the protein CASAGQAREKLFF.